One sample yielded the 21 T cell receptor beta chains listed below, sequenced in a study of T cell repertoires in cytomegalovirus infection. TCRdb processed the reads anew with MiXCR; each CDR3 protein has one entry. Of some 300,000 distinct CDR3 sequences listed, 17% are singletons. The source material was PBMCs. The origin of the receptors is a human donor in good health (CMV status not recorded). Some clones in this sample may be carry-over from other donors' samples.

The chain couples TRBV12-3 or TRBV12-4 to TRBJ1-4; TRBD1 aligns across 11 bases. The junction had 6 bases not matched to a gene; V was cut back by 3 bases and J by 6 bases. The CDR3 totals 16 residues. The CDR3 sequence is CASSLDRGRLDEKLFF. The CDR3 DNA follows: TGTGCCAGCAGTTTGGACAGGGGGCGCCTAGATGAAAAACTGTTTTTT.

The J gene is TRBJ1-5, the V gene TRBV20-1, with 9 nucleotides matching TRBD1. The CDR3 contains 13 residues. Germline V gene lookup returns CDR1 DFQATT and CDR2 SNEGSKA (reference sequence). V lost 6 bases and J lost 1; bases outside the gene matches: 1. CDR3 region: CSAGTGSNQPQHF. The CDR3 bases are TGCAGTGCGGGGACAGGGAGCAATCAGCCCCAGCATTTT.

This clonotype was observed at least ten times. V and J are TRBV7-2 and TRBJ2-5; TRBD2 matches at 14 bases. The CDR3 loop spans 17 amino acids. CDR1 and CDR2 (germline): SGHTA, FQGNSA. V lost 2 bases to trimming and J lost 5 bases; unmatched junction nucleotides: 7. CDR3 DNA sequence: TGTGCCAGCAGCTTACCGAGACTAGCGGGGGGGCTGGAGACCCAGTACTTC. It codes for CASSLPRLAGGLETQYF.

The chain uses TRBV9 and TRBJ2-3, with 10 bases aligning to TRBD2. Germline V gene data show CDR1 as SGDLS and CDR2 as YYNGEE. This CDR3 is built from 14 residues. After removal of 8 bases from V and 8 bases from J, the junction contained 11 bases not matched to a gene. CDR3 coding DNA: TGTGCCAGTGCCGGGACTAGCGAGCTAAGTACGCAGTATTTT. Protein: CASAGTSELSTQYF.

This clonotype showed up just a few times. The rearrangement links TRBV20-1 to TRBJ1-1; D ambiguous. The CDR3 runs 14 residues. The V end was cut by 3 bases, the J end by 3 bases, with 14 bases between. Germline V gene lookup returns CDR1 DFQATT and CDR2 SNEGSKA (reference sequence). CDR3 in DNA: TGCAGTGCTAGCCGACTGACTGTTGACACTGAAGCTTTCTTT. Residues: CSASRLTVDTEAFF.

A single count supports this clonotype. Just one base apart from a much larger clone, this may be a read error. A read error is likely, as this CDR3 ends without the conserved phenylalanine or tryptophan. CDR3 sequence reads: CASSTGLAGGNEQFS. CDR3 nucleotide sequence: TGTGCCAGCAGCACGGGACTAGCGGGAGGCAATGAGCAGTTCTCC. This rearrangement joins TRBV7-2 to TRBJ2-1, with TRBD2 matching over 15 bases. The CDR3 length is 15 residues. The ends lost 5 bases at V and 6 bases at J; junction bases unmatched: 2. CDR1 is SGHTA and CDR2 is FQGNSA in the germline V gene.

The table lists this clonotype with many counts. The rearrangement links TRBV6-6 to TRBJ1-1; D is uncertain. The CDR3 spans 13 residues. The germline gives CDR1 MNHNY, CDR2 SVGAGI (reference sequence). V was cut by 2 bases and J by 1 base, with 5 bases left in between. CDR3: CASSYETNTEAFF. Here the CDR3 DNA reads TGTGCCAGCAGTTACGAGACGAACACTGAAGCTTTCTTT.

The CDR3 bases are TGTGCCAGCCATCCGAGCTCCGCGAACACCGGGGAGCTGTTTTTT. Translating it yields CASHPSSANTGELFF. V and J are TRBV19 and TRBJ2-2; D ambiguous. CDR3 length equals 15 residues. The germline gives CDR1 LNHDA, CDR2 SQIVND (reference sequence). Deletions cut 9 bases from V and 0 bases from J, with 14 bases between.

This clonotype was counted between two and nine times. This rearrangement joins TRBV2 to TRBJ2-3, with D possibly TRBD1 on 5 matching bases. Trimming took 2 bases from V and 15 from J, leaving 15 bases between them. The CDR3 sequence is 12 residues long. Germline CDR1 is SNHLY and CDR2 is FYNNEI. The CDR3 sequence: CASSESQGVQYF. The CDR3 nucleotides read TGTGCCAGCAGTGAATCCCAGGGTGTACAATATTTT.

V is TRBV6-5 and J is TRBJ1-3; a weak D match, TRBD1 (5 bases). The CDR3 loop spans 16 amino acids. V gave up 0 bases and J gave up 5 bases, with 14 bases separating them. Germline V gene sequence: CDR1 MNHEY, CDR2 SVGAGI. The CDR3 coding sequence is TGTGCCAGCAGTTACTCCAGGGCCGGCGGGAGAAACACCATATATTTT. Translated: CASSYSRAGGRNTIYF.

Many counts were recorded for this clonotype. V usage is TRBV28 and J usage is TRBJ2-5; D call uncertain. The CDR3 is 12 amino acids. Germline V CDR1 and CDR2: MDHEN, SYDVKM. Trimming took 6 bases from V and 5 from J, leaving 10 bases between them. The CDR3 here is CASSPLTETQYF. In DNA form, the CDR3 reads TGTGCCAGCAGCCCCCTAACCGAGACCCAGTACTTC.

This clonotype was counted a few times. The J gene is TRBJ1-5, the V gene TRBV6-2 or TRBV6-3; 8 bases match TRBD1. The V and J ends lost 7 bases and 0 bases, in that order; junction bases with no gene match: 8. The germline V gene encodes CDR1 MNHEY and CDR2 SVGEGT. The CDR3 consists of 16 residues. CDR3: CASNGQGGGSNQPQHF. The CDR3 region has the DNA TGTGCCAGCAACGGACAGGGCGGAGGTAGCAATCAGCCCCAGCATTTT.

This clonotype was observed many times. This rearrangement joins TRBV7-2 to TRBJ1-5; D gene ambiguous. Trimming removed 4 bases at V and 4 bases at J, with 14 bases between. Germline V CDR1 and CDR2: SGHTA, FQGNSA. CDR3 length equals 15 residues. The CDR3 sequence: CASSSYVDGNQPQHF. Here the CDR3 DNA reads TGTGCCAGCAGCTCATACGTGGACGGAAATCAGCCCCAGCATTTT.

This clonotype was recorded at least ten times. The chain is built from TRBV7-9 and TRBJ2-2; tentatively, D is TRBD2 (6 bases). Germline loops: CDR1 SEHNR, CDR2 FQNEAQ (reference sequence). This CDR3 region has 15 residues. V lost 5 bases and J 5 bases, leaving 15 bases between the germline ends. The CDR3 reads CASSPGTGETGELFF. The CDR3 coding sequence is TGTGCCAGCAGCCCCGGGACGGGGGAAACCGGGGAGCTGTTTTTT.

This clonotype was seen many times. The chain has TRBV12-3 or TRBV12-4 and TRBJ2-7, with 7 bases aligning to TRBD1. This CDR3 region has 13 residues. The junction had 6 bases not matched to a gene; V was cut back by 8 bases and J by 2 bases. In DNA form, the CDR3 reads TGTGCCAGCGGGCGGACAGGCCCCTACGAGCAGTACTTC. This sequence encodes CASGRTGPYEQYF.

Note on this clonotype: Given a much more abundant clone one base away, this may be a read error. This rearrangement joins TRBV7-6 to TRBJ1-4; no reliable D call. The CDR3 contains 15 residues. Germline CDR1 and CDR2: SGHVS and FNYEAQ. V dropped 3 bases and J dropped 3 bases, with 11 bases sitting between them. CDR3: CASSFSSSANEKLFF. Written as DNA, the CDR3 is TGTGCCAGCAGCTTTTCCAGTTCTGCTAATGAAAAACTGTTTTTT. The whole variable domain, filled in from reference TRBV7-6 and TRBJ1-4, reads GAGVSQSPRYKVTKRGQDVALRCDPISGHVSLYWYRQALGQGPEFLTYFNYEAQQDKSGLPNDRFSAERPEGSISTLTIQRTEQRDSAMYRCASSFSSSANEKLFFGSGTQLSVL.

The J gene is TRBJ2-7, the V gene TRBV2; the D gene is possibly TRBD2 (6 bases). The V end lost 6 bases, the J end lost 5 bases, and 14 bases lay between the germline ends. CDR3 length: 13 residues. Germline values: CDR1 SNHLY, CDR2 FYNNEI. In nucleotides, the CDR3 is TGTGCCAGCAGCGGCGGGGTGCTGGACGAGCAGTACTTC. Translated: CASSGGVLDEQYF.

This clonotype was found a few times. The rearrangement uses TRBV3-1 and TRBJ2-1, with no clear D. The germline V gene has CDR1 LGHDT and CDR2 YNNKEL (reference sequence). The V and J ends lost 4 bases and 4 bases respectively, with 14 bases between them. The CDR3 length is 15 residues. The CDR3 DNA sequence: TGTGCCAGCAGCCGAGACACGACTTCGTACAATGAGCAGTTCTTC. Its protein product is CASSRDTTSYNEQFF.

This clonotype was observed a handful of times. This chain joins TRBV9 and TRBJ2-1, with D tentatively TRBD2 (6 bases). Germline values: CDR1 SGDLS, CDR2 YYNGEE. The V gene lost 3 bases and the J gene lost 6 bases, with 10 bases spanning the gap. This CDR3 contains 13 residues. CDR3 in DNA: TGTGCCAGCAGCGCGGGACTGCTCAATGAGCAGTTCTTC. Protein sequence: CASSAGLLNEQFF.

This clonotype was seen more than once but under ten times. The J gene is TRBJ2-1, the V gene TRBV5-1; D gene unclear. CDR3 size: 15 residues. V was trimmed by 0 bases and J by 4 bases, leaving 11 bases between them. CDR1 SGHRS and CDR2 YFSETQ come from the germline V gene. The CDR3 DNA reads TGCGCCAGCAGCTTGGACTATATTTCGTACAATGAGCAGTTCTTC. It codes for CASSLDYISYNEQFF.

V and J are TRBV19 and TRBJ1-1; TRBD1 is a possible D gene (5 bases). With 7 bases removed from V and 0 bases from J, the gap between germline ends came to 15 bases. This CDR3 has 15 residues. The germline V gene has CDR1 LNHDA and CDR2 SQIVND (reference sequence). CDR3 nucleotides: TGTGCCAGTATAGGGACGGACGGGATGAACACTGAAGCTTTCTTT. Its translation: CASIGTDGMNTEAFF.